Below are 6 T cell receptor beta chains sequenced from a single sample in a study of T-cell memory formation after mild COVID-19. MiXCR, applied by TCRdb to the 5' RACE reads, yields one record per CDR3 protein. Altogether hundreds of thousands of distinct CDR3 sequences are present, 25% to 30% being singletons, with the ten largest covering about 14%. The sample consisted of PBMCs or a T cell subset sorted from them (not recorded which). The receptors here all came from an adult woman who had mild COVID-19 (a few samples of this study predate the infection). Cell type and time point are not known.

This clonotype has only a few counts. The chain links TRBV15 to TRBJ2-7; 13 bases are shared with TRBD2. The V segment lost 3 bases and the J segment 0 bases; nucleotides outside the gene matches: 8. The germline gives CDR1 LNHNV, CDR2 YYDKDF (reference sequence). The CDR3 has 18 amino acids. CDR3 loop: CATSRSGTSGESSYEQYF. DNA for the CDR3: TGTGCCACCAGCAGGAGCGGGACTAGCGGGGAAAGCTCCTACGAGCAGTACTTC.

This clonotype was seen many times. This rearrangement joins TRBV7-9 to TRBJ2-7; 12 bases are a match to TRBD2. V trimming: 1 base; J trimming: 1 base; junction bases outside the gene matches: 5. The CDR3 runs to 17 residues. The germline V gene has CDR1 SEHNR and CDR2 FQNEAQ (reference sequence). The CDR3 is CASSLGGLAGWSYEQYF. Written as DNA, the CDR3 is TGTGCCAGCAGCTTAGGAGGACTAGCGGGGTGGTCCTACGAGCAGTACTTC.

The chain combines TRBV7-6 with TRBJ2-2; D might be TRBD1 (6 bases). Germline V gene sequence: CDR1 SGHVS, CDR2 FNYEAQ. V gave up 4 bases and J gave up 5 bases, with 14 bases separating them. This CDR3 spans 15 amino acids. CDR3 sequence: CASSSRDTGTGELFF. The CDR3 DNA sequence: TGTGCCAGCAGCTCCCGGGATACAGGGACCGGGGAGCTGTTTTTT. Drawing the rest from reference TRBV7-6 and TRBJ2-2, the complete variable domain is GAGVSQSPRYKVTKRGQDVALRCDPISGHVSLYWYRQALGQGPEFLTYFNYEAQQDKSGLPNDRFSAERPEGSISTLTIQRTEQRDSAMYRCASSSRDTGTGELFFGEGSRLTVL.

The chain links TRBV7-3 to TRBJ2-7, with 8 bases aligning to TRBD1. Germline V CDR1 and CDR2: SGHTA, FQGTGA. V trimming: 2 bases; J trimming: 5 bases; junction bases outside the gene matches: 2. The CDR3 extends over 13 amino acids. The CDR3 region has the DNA TGTGCCAGCAGCTTAGGACAGGGACACGAGCAGTACTTC. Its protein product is CASSLGQGHEQYF.

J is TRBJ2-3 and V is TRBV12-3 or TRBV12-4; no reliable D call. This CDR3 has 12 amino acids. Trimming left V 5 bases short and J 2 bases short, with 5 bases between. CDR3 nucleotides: TGTGCCAGCAGTGGTCCCACAGATACGCAGTATTTT. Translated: CASSGPTDTQYF.

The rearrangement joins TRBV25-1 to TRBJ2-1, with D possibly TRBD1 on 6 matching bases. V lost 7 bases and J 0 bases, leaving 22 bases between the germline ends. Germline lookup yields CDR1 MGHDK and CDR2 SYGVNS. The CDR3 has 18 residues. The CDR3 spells CASTGVGRLGGSYNEQFF. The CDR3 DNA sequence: TGTGCCAGCACCGGAGTGGGACGGTTAGGGGGCTCCTACAATGAGCAGTTCTTC.